These 18 T cell receptor beta chains share one sample of origin, sequenced in a study of T cells in localized non-small cell lung cancer. Measured with immunoSEQ multiplex PCR; TCRdb has only the in-frame clones, and not every one. The profile shows 20,000 to 25,000 clones, 70% to 90% of them singletons. Sample: peripheral blood, taken before any cancer treatment. Receptors originate from a male donor aged 60 or older with stage I lung adenocarcinoma.

This clone is classed as medium-sized. V usage is TRBV7-2 and J usage is TRBJ1-5, with 10 bases lining up with TRBD1. CDR3 size: 15 residues. Germline CDR1 SGHTA, CDR2 FQGNSA. V was pared by 4 bases and J by 7 bases, with 7 bases of the junction left unmatched. This CDR3 is CASSSQTGGVQPQHF. For the CDR3, the DNA is TGTGCCAGCAGCTCCCAGACAGGGGGCGTGCAGCCCCAGCATTTT.

The V and J genes are TRBV7-9 and TRBJ2-7; tentative D call: TRBD1 (6 bases). The CDR3 is made up of 11 amino acids. Looked up from germline, CDR1 is SEHNR and CDR2 is FQNEAQ (reference sequence). V was clipped by 5 bases and J by 7 bases, with 9 bases between them. The CDR3 DNA reads TGTGCCAGCAGCCTCCAGGGGGAGCAGTACTTC. It codes for CASSLQGEQYF.

The chain is built from TRBV6-6 and TRBJ1-5, with 7 nucleotides matching TRBD1. The CDR3 is 14 amino acids. Germline CDR1 reads MNHNY; CDR2 reads SVGAGI (reference sequence). J gave up 3 bases and V 7 bases, and 6 bases lay outside the gene matches. This CDR3 is CASTDRVANQPQHF. In DNA form, the CDR3 reads TGTGCCAGCACCGACAGGGTCGCCAATCAGCCCCAGCATTTT.

This sequence joins TRBV13 and TRBJ1-6, with 9 bases that match TRBD1. The germline CDR1 and CDR2 sequences are PRHDT and FYEKMQ (reference sequence). The V gene end was trimmed by 5 bases and the J gene end by 6 bases; junction bases not matched to a gene: 8. This CDR3 comprises 16 residues. As DNA, the CDR3 is TGTGCCAGCAGCCCAGGACAGGGGAAAACTAATTCACCCCTCCACTTT. It specifies CASSPGQGKTNSPLHF.

The chain is built from TRBV6-1 and TRBJ2-7, with D possibly TRBD1 on 5 matching bases. Trimming shortened V by 0 bases and J by 5 bases, and 14 bases separated the two germline ends. Germline V gene lookup returns CDR1 MNHNS and CDR2 SASEGT. The CDR3 length is 15 residues. CDR3 protein: CASSEAAGMGNEQYF. CDR3 bases: TGTGCCAGCAGTGAAGCGGCAGGGATGGGAAACGAGCAGTACTTC.

This clone has just a few counts. V is TRBV7-2 and J is TRBJ1-5; 9 bases align to TRBD1. V trimming: 2 bases; J trimming: 2 bases; junction bases outside the gene matches: 4. CDR1 and CDR2 from the germline V gene are SGHTA and FQGNSA. CDR3 length equals 16 residues. Here the CDR3 DNA reads TGTGCCAGCAGCTTAACAGGGGGCAGGCGCAATCAGCCCCAGCATTTT. Translation: CASSLTGGRRNQPQHF. Full variable domain (outside the CDR3, taken from reference TRBV7-2 and TRBJ1-5): GAGVSQSPSNKVTEKGKDVELRCDPISGHTALYWYRQSLGQGLEFLIYFQGNSAPDKSGLPSDRFSAERTGGSVSTLTIQRTQQEDSAVYLCASSLTGGRRNQPQHFGDGTRLSIL.

CDR3 DNA sequence: TGTGCCAGCAGCTTGCGGTTGGGCGGGAGTGGGTACGAGCAGTACTTC. It encodes CASSLRLGGSGYEQYF. The chain uses TRBV5-8 and TRBJ2-7; TRBD2 agrees at 7 bases. This CDR3 contains 16 residues. The germline V gene encodes CDR1 SGHTS and CDR2 YDEGEE. The ends lost 1 base at V and 4 bases at J; junction bases unmatched: 11.

V is TRBV14 and J is TRBJ2-3; 9 bases line up with TRBD2. Germline CDR1 reads SGHDN; CDR2 reads FVKESK. J gave up 5 bases and V 1 base, and 7 bases lay outside the gene matches. The CDR3 totals 16 residues. The CDR3: CASSQAALAGLDTQYF. CDR3 nucleotides: TGTGCCAGCAGCCAAGCCGCCCTAGCGGGGCTAGATACGCAGTATTTT.

The chain carries TRBV5-6 and TRBJ1-4; the D is unclear. The germline gives CDR1 SGHDT, CDR2 YYEEEE. CDR3 size: 12 residues. Deletions cut 2 bases from V and 8 bases from J, with 7 bases between. The CDR3 spells CASSLRWEKLFF. The DNA for the CDR3 is TGTGCCAGCAGCTTACGATGGGAAAAACTGTTTTTT.

The chain combines TRBV9 with TRBJ1-6, with 8 positions matching TRBD1. The ends lost 3 bases at V and 5 bases at J; junction bases unmatched: 4. The germline CDR1 and CDR2 sequences are SGDLS and YYNGEE. The CDR3 covers 15 residues. In DNA form, the CDR3 reads TGTGCCAGCAGCGGGAACAGGGGGGATAATTCACCCCTCCACTTT. Translation: CASSGNRGDNSPLHF.

This clone appeared a single time. The J gene is TRBJ2-5, the V gene TRBV5-1; a possible D gene is TRBD1 (6 bases). The CDR3 consists of 14 residues. With 7 bases removed from V and 2 bases from J, the gap between germline ends came to 15 bases. The germline V gene encodes CDR1 SGHRS and CDR2 YFSETQ. The CDR3 loop reads CASRIRQEQETQYF. In DNA, the CDR3 is TGCGCCAGCCGCATCAGACAGGAGCAAGAGACCCAGTACTTC.

This chain joins TRBV7-9 and TRBJ2-1, with a possible D match to TRBD2 (7 bases). Per the germline V gene, CDR1 is SEHNR and CDR2 is FQNEAQ (reference sequence). V was pared by 2 bases and J by 9 bases, with 14 bases between. The CDR3 has 14 residues. DNA of the CDR3: TGTGCCAGCAGCTTACAGGGGAGGGGTTCTGAGCAGTTCTTC. Amino acid sequence: CASSLQGRGSEQFF.

J is TRBJ2-6 and V is TRBV7-3; unclear D gene. V was cut by 5 bases and J by 0 bases, with 5 bases left in between. The CDR3 length is 14 residues. In germline, CDR1 is SGHTA, CDR2 FQGTGA. The DNA of the CDR3 is TGTGCCAGCAGCCTGAACTCTGGGGCCAACGTCCTGACTTTC. Translating it yields CASSLNSGANVLTF.

The chain recombines TRBV5-6 with TRBJ2-7; 12 bases align to TRBD1. V shed 4 bases, J shed 6 bases, and the junction held 5 bases outside the gene matches. The CDR3 runs 14 residues. Germline CDR1 and CDR2: SGHDT and YYEEEE. CDR3 loop: CASSIRDRGLEQYF. In DNA, the CDR3 is TGTGCCAGCAGCATCCGGGACAGGGGGCTCGAGCAGTACTTC.

The chain has TRBV5-1 and TRBJ1-2; 8 nucleotides line up with TRBD1. V trimming: 4 bases; J trimming: 3 bases; junction bases outside the gene matches: 2. The CDR3 covers 13 residues. In germline, CDR1 is SGHRS, CDR2 YFSETQ. CDR3 sequence (DNA): TGCGCCAGCAGCCCGACAGGGGACTATGGCTACACCTTC. This gives the protein CASSPTGDYGYTF.

The chain uses TRBV6-5 and TRBJ1-6, with D maybe TRBD1 (5 bases). The V gene lost 2 bases and the J gene lost 7 bases, with 9 bases spanning the gap. The length of the CDR3 is 14 residues. Germline V gene sequence: CDR1 MNHEY, CDR2 SVGAGI. As DNA, the CDR3 is TGTGCCAGCAGTTACGGGCAGGGCAATTCACCCCTCCACTTT. Translating gives CASSYGQGNSPLHF.

The chain couples TRBV4-1 to TRBJ2-7; perhaps TRBD1 as D (6 bases). V shed 2 bases and J shed 2 bases, with 19 bases lying between them. CDR3 size: 17 residues. Germline V lookup: CDR1 MGHRA, CDR2 YSYEKL. The CDR3 nucleotides are TGCGCCAGCAGCCAACACCTTCAGGGGCTGACAGCCTACGAGCAGTACTTC. Residues: CASSQHLQGLTAYEQYF.

This clone was seen a single time. The chain uses TRBV11-2 and TRBJ2-6; D unresolved. Deletions cut 3 bases from V and 0 bases from J, with 12 bases between. From germline, CDR1 is SGHAT and CDR2 FQNNGV. The CDR3 runs to 17 residues. CDR3 residues: CASSFNLWTSGANVLTF. CDR3 in DNA: TGTGCCAGCAGCTTTAACCTTTGGACCTCTGGGGCCAACGTCCTGACTTTC.